A selection of T cell receptor beta chains follows, all from one sample in a study of T-cell memory formation after mild COVID-19. Each CDR3 protein gets one entry after TCRdb re-called the 5' RACE reads with MiXCR. This table has roughly 170,000 distinct CDR3 sequences, approximately 17% appearing once. The sequencing sample was made of PBMCs or a T cell subset sorted from them (not recorded which). These receptors were collected from a young man who had mild COVID-19 (a few samples of this study predate the infection). Cell type and time point are not known. Both conserved end residues are part of each CDR3. A D gene is named only where the DNA matches it firmly. The size field is filled for only some rows; it gives once, few, many or a size class.

d_call	v_call	j_call	cdr3_length	clone_size	cdr3_aa	cdr3_nt
TRBD2	TRBV11-2	TRBJ2-1	15	.	CASRPTSGGYNEQFF	TGTGCCAGCAGACCGACTAGCGGGGGTTACAATGAGCAGTTCTTC
.	TRBV19	TRBJ2-5	13	few	CASSIQGGETQYF	TGTGCCAGTAGTATTCAAGGAGGAGAGACCCAGTACTTC
TRBD2	TRBV6-5	TRBJ2-3	17	few	CAPQGGGAGSSTDTQYF	TGTGCCCCACAGGGCGGGGGGGCCGGGTCTAGCACAGATACGCAGTATTTT
.	TRBV5-1	TRBJ1-2	13	few	CASSEPGGYGYTF	TGCGCCAGCAGCGAACCGGGAGGGTATGGCTACACCTTC
.	TRBV20-1	TRBJ2-3	17	few	CSARGPSRGASTDTQYF	TGCAGTGCTAGAGGACCTAGCAGGGGGGCGAGCACAGATACGCAGTATTTT
.	TRBV20-1	TRBJ2-1	16	few	CSARALGRGDADEQFF	TGCAGTGCTAGGGCCTTGGGGCGCGGGGATGCGGATGAGCAGTTCTTC
.	TRBV6-5	TRBJ1-1	15	.	CASSYSPTADTEAFF	TGTGCCAGCAGTTACTCTCCCACGGCGGACACTGAAGCTTTCTTT
.	TRBV6-5	TRBJ1-2	12	.	CASSQGLEGYTF	TGTGCCAGCAGTCAGGGGCTGGAAGGCTACACCTTC
TRBD1	TRBV5-1	TRBJ1-2	14	few	CASSSTHRGGGYTF	TGCGCCAGCAGCTCTACTCACAGGGGAGGTGGCTACACCTTC
TRBD1	TRBV6-2/TRBV6-3	TRBJ1-5	16	.	CASTDTGEGVNQPQHF	TGTGCCAGCACCGATACAGGGGAAGGGGTCAATCAGCCCCAGCATTTT
TRBD1	TRBV4-1	TRBJ2-7	15	many	CASSRGQGSSYEQYF	TGCGCCAGCAGCCGAGGACAGGGGAGCTCCTACGAGCAGTACTTC
TRBD1	TRBV20-1	TRBJ2-1	16	.	CSAPRPDRVWTSEQFF	TGCAGTGCTCCTAGACCCGACAGGGTGTGGACCTCGGAACAGTTCTTC
TRBD2	TRBV6-2/TRBV6-3	TRBJ2-5	15	few	CASSRRLAGVETQYF	TGTGCCAGCAGCCGCCGACTAGCGGGGGTGGAGACCCAGTACTTC
.	TRBV5-6	TRBJ2-5	12	many	CASGGTVETQYF	TGTGCCAGCGGCGGGACGGTGGAGACCCAGTACTTC
TRBD2	TRBV7-2	TRBJ2-5	15	.	CASSLVAGLQETQYF	TGTGCCAGCAGCTTAGTAGCGGGCCTTCAAGAGACCCAGTACTTC
.	TRBV18	TRBJ1-2	16	few	CASSPSTDTPNYGYTF	TGTGCCAGCTCACCATCGACGGATACCCCTAACTATGGCTACACCTTC
.	TRBV5-1	TRBJ1-1	16	few	CASSFSPGVLNTEAFF	TGCGCCAGCAGCTTCTCACCGGGGGTGTTGAACACTGAAGCTTTCTTT
.	TRBV2	TRBJ2-2	14	many	CASREQAYTGELFF	TGTGCCAGCAGGGAACAGGCATACACCGGGGAGCTGTTTTTT
.	TRBV7-2	TRBJ2-3	14	medium-sized	CASSLVVGTDTQYF	TGTGCCAGCAGCTTAGTGGTGGGGACAGATACGCAGTATTTT
.	TRBV7-2	TRBJ2-5	16	.	CASSPYSGRLQETQYF	TGTGCCAGCAGCCCTTATAGCGGACGCCTACAAGAGACCCAGTACTTC
TRBD1	TRBV24-1	TRBJ1-6	14	.	CATSDTGTGSPLHF	TGTGCCACCAGTGATACTGGGACAGGTTCACCCCTCCACTTT
.	TRBV4-3	TRBJ2-1	15	.	CASSQDRVGADEQFF	TGCGCCAGCAGCCAAGATCGGGTCGGGGCCGATGAGCAGTTCTTC
.	TRBV20-1	TRBJ2-1	11	few	CSAQGSDEQFF	TGCAGTGCTCAGGGTTCCGATGAGCAGTTCTTC
.	TRBV5-5	TRBJ2-5	14	.	CASSFGQYQETQYF	TGTGCCAGCAGCTTTGGTCAGTACCAAGAGACCCAGTACTTC
.	TRBV14	TRBJ1-1	14	.	CASSHYRLNTEAFF	TGTGCCAGCAGCCATTACAGATTGAACACTGAAGCTTTCTTT
TRBD1	TRBV4-3	TRBJ1-2	15	.	CASSQGTGNNYGYTF	TGCGCCAGCAGCCAGGGGACAGGGAATAACTATGGCTACACCTTC
.	TRBV7-8	TRBJ2-2	16	.	CASSPHSTGATGELFF	TGTGCCAGCAGCCCCCACTCCACAGGAGCCACCGGGGAGCTGTTTTTT
.	TRBV2	TRBJ2-7	12	.	CASGGQIYEQYF	TGTGCCAGCGGAGGACAAATCTACGAGCAGTACTTC
.	TRBV20-1	TRBJ1-1	13	few	CSARPQANTEAFF	TGCAGTGCTAGGCCACAGGCGAACACTGAAGCTTTCTTT
TRBD2	TRBV7-2	TRBJ2-3	15	many	CASSLAGGRADTQYF	TGTGCCAGCAGCTTAGCCGGGGGGAGGGCAGATACGCAGTATTTT
.	TRBV7-2	TRBJ2-5	12	.	CASSGQRETQYF	TGTGCCAGCAGCGGGCAGAGGGAGACCCAGTACTTC
.	TRBV6-6	TRBJ1-6	14	.	CASSYRGLNSPLHF	TGTGCCAGCAGTTACAGAGGGTTAAATTCACCCCTCCACTTT
.	TRBV5-1	TRBJ2-3	14	.	CASSLAGSTDTQYF	TGTGCCAGCAGCTTGGCGGGGAGCACAGATACGCAGTATTTT
.	TRBV7-2	TRBJ2-1	20	many	CASSPNLPGGGTTGYSEQFF	TGTGCCAGCAGCCCAAACCTCCCTGGGGGGGGGACAACCGGGTACAGTGAGCAGTTCTTC
TRBD1	TRBV20-1	TRBJ1-1	13	few	CSAPQTGGSRAFF	TGCAGTGCTCCCCAGACAGGGGGTTCTCGGGCTTTCTTT
TRBD1	TRBV2	TRBJ2-1	13	.	CASSLDRGGRQFF	TGTGCCAGCAGTTTGGACAGGGGTGGTCGCCAGTTCTTC
TRBD1	TRBV7-2	TRBJ1-5	15	.	CASSSPDRDNQPQHF	TGTGCCAGCAGCTCCCCCGACAGGGACAATCAGCCCCAGCATTTT
.	TRBV19	TRBJ1-4	16	once	CASSIRTAAPNEKLFF	TGTGCCAGTAGTATTCGGACAGCCGCACCTAATGAAAAACTGTTTTTT
.	TRBV12-3/TRBV12-4	TRBJ2-6	15	.	CASSEGSAGANVLTF	TGTGCCAGCAGCGAGGGTAGTGCTGGGGCCAACGTCCTGACTTTC
.	TRBV5-1	TRBJ2-1	14	.	CASSLTPSVNEQFF	TGCGCCAGCAGCTTGACCCCTAGCGTCAATGAGCAGTTCTTC
.	TRBV20-1	TRBJ2-3	14	.	CSAIRGSSTDTQYF	TGCAGTGCTATACGAGGCTCTAGCACAGATACGCAGTATTTT
.	TRBV10-1	TRBJ2-3	14	many	CASSESRNTDTQYF	TGCGCCAGCAGTGAGTCGCGGAACACAGATACGCAGTATTTT
.	TRBV4-3	TRBJ1-2	15	.	CASSHLGAGFYGYTF	TGCGCCAGCAGTCACTTAGGGGCAGGTTTCTATGGCTACACCTTC
.	TRBV28	TRBJ2-7	14	few	CASRAGDGSYEQYF	TGTGCCAGCAGGGCCGGAGACGGATCCTACGAGCAGTACTTC